This T cell receptor (beta chain) came from a study of T cell changes during pregnancy in multiple sclerosis. The CDR3 totals 13 residues. V lost 2 bases to trimming and J lost 1 base, with 5 bases between them. From germline, CDR1 is MNHNY and CDR2 SVGAGI (reference sequence). This clone was detected only once. The data were produced by immunoSEQ multiplex PCR, yet TCRdb's version contains in-frame clones alone and is incomplete. This sample has around 34,000 clones, with nearly 90% found just once. The clonotype comes from a female donor with multiple sclerosis, enrolled in a pregnancy study. Sequencing used CD4+ T cells from peripheral blood mononuclear cells, obtained in the second trimester of pregnancy. The chain employs TRBV6-6 and TRBJ1-1, with a possible D match to TRBD1 (5 bases). CDR3: CASSYQGNTEAFF. CDR3 in DNA: TGTGCCAGCAGTTACCAGGGGAACACTGAAGCTTTCTTT.